One and the same sample provided the 7 T cell receptor beta chains below, sequenced in a study of T cell repertoires in cytomegalovirus infection. These receptors are not linked to any known antigen. TCRdb re-derived calls from the reads in MiXCR, one entry per CDR3 protein. The sample lists 40,000 to 60,000 distinct CDR3 sequences, about 20% occurring once. Here the sequenced sample was CD8+ T cells from cultured PBMCs, taken from culture after CMV antigen stimulation. The receptor source for this set is a human donor in good health (CMV status not recorded). Some clones in this sample may be carry-over from other donors' samples.

J is TRBJ2-1 and V is TRBV7-8; D possibly corresponds to TRBD1 (6 bases). Per the germline V gene, CDR1 is SGHVS and CDR2 is FQNEAQ. V was trimmed by 1 base and J by 8 bases, leaving 9 bases between them. This CDR3 has 13 residues. CDR3 sequence reads: CASSLEQGDEQFF. Here the CDR3 DNA reads TGTGCCAGCAGCTTAGAACAGGGAGATGAGCAGTTCTTC.

This chain links TRBV7-3 with TRBJ2-3; 10 nucleotides match TRBD2. CDR1 is SGHTA, CDR2 FQGTGA, per germline. V lost 8 bases, J lost 2 bases, and 10 bases stayed unmatched. The CDR3 is 16 amino acids. The CDR3 bases are TGTGCCAGCTACTTTCTAGCGGGGGCCTCCACAGATACGCAGTATTTT. Translated, it gives CASYFLAGASTDTQYF.

Only a few counts were recorded for this clonotype. The genes are TRBV7-2 and TRBJ2-5; 7 bases agree with TRBD2. V was clipped by 5 bases and J by 5 bases; unmatched bases: 11. This CDR3 comprises 15 residues. Germline V lookup: CDR1 SGHTA, CDR2 FQGNSA. The CDR3 DNA follows: TGTGCCAGCAGCCCTTGGGCGGGAGAAGGCGAGACCCAGTACTTC. Its translation: CASSPWAGEGETQYF.

V usage is TRBV4-3 and J usage is TRBJ2-1; D ambiguous. Germline assignment: CDR1 LGHNA and CDR2 YSLEER. The CDR3 loop spans 18 amino acids. V lost 4 bases and J lost 0, with 19 bases in between. CDR3 sequence: CASSPDPPIQSSYNEQFF. CDR3 nucleotide sequence: TGCGCCAGCAGCCCCGACCCGCCGATCCAGAGCTCCTACAATGAGCAGTTCTTC.

The chain employs TRBV5-6 and TRBJ2-5, with TRBD2 matching 11 bases. Germline CDR1 SGHDT, CDR2 YYEEEE. CDR3 length: 16 amino acids. The ends lost 5 bases at V and 1 base at J; junction bases unmatched: 7. The CDR3 sequence: CASRNSGRGVQETQYF. CDR3 coding DNA: TGTGCCAGCAGAAATAGCGGGAGGGGTGTCCAAGAGACCCAGTACTTC.

This chain links TRBV20-1 with TRBJ2-4; 7 bases map to TRBD2. In germline, CDR1 is DFQATT, CDR2 SNEGSKA (reference sequence). The ends lost 6 bases at V and 1 base at J; junction bases unmatched: 9. CDR3 length equals 15 residues. The DNA of the CDR3 is TGCAGTGCCAAGATGGACGGGGGGGCCAAAAACATTCAGTACTTC. This translates into CSAKMDGGAKNIQYF.

This clonotype was picked up a small number of times. The chain has TRBV27 and TRBJ1-1, with D maybe TRBD1 (6 bases). CDR3 size: 16 residues. Germline values: CDR1 MNHEY, CDR2 SMNVEV (reference sequence). The ends were cut back, 5 bases at V and 3 bases at J, with 19 bases in the middle. Here the CDR3 DNA reads TGTGCCAGCAGTCGCATAGGGGGGAGGCGTGACACTGAAGCTTTCTTT. Translated, it gives CASSRIGGRRDTEAFF.